This passage covers 21 T cell receptor beta chains from one sample sequenced in a study of low-dose radiotherapy and immunotherapy resistance in tumors. Specified time point: after trial treatment. Treatment specified: LDRT plus nivolumab, ipilimumab, low-dose cyclophosphamide and aspirin (RACIN trial). Alpha- and beta-chain coverage of first-strand cDNA came from TRAV- and TRBV-specific primers. A constant-region primer paired with the V-primer adapter amplified TCRs over about 18 PCR cycles. Each CDR3 protein is one row after TCRdb ran MiXCR on the reads. The sample records 30,000 or so distinct CDR3 sequences, about 49% being singletons. The sequencing used PBMCs, collected after low-dose radiotherapy plus immunotherapy. All receptors derive from a male donor with gallbladder cancer.

The sample holds many counts of this clonotype. The genes are TRBV3-1 and TRBJ2-5; 15 bases are shared with TRBD2. Trimming cost V 4 bases and J 1 base; bases outside gene matches: 7. In germline, CDR1 is LGHDT, CDR2 YNNKEL (reference sequence). The CDR3 covers 18 residues. Written as DNA, the CDR3 is TGTGCCAGCAGCCCGGGACTAGCGGGGGGAACAATCCAAGAGACCCAGTACTTC. It specifies CASSPGLAGGTIQETQYF.

The genes are TRBV10-3 and TRBJ2-1; D not resolved. Germline V gene lookup returns CDR1 ENHRY and CDR2 SYGVKD. Trimming pared 4 bases from V and 5 bases from J, leaving 3 bases between. The CDR3 contains 11 residues. The CDR3 DNA sequence: TGTGCCATCAGTGCCGACAATGAGCAGTTCTTC. This sequence encodes CAISADNEQFF.

Only a few counts were recorded for this clonotype. V and J are TRBV28 and TRBJ2-7, with D possibly matching TRBD1 (5 bases). The CDR3 extends over 14 amino acids. Germline values: CDR1 MDHEN, CDR2 SYDVKM. The V end lost 6 bases, the J end lost 0 bases, and 12 bases lay between the germline ends. The DNA of the CDR3 is TGTGCCAGCAGAGGGGCAGGTAGCTCCTACGAGCAGTACTTC. Translation gives CASRGAGSSYEQYF.

About this clonotype: A single base is all that separates this from a far larger clone, so a read error is likely. It is likely a read error, because the conserved phenylalanine at the end of the CDR3 is missing. The chain uses TRBV13 and TRBJ2-7, with D perhaps TRBD1 or TRBD2 (5 bases each). Germline lookup yields CDR1 PRHDT and CDR2 FYEKMQ (reference sequence). This CDR3 comprises 14 residues. The ends were cut back, 5 bases at V and 0 bases at J, with 11 bases in the middle. The CDR3 loop is CASSRDRNSYEQYY. The CDR3 coding sequence is TGTGCCAGCAGCCGGGACCGAAACTCCTACGAGCAGTACTAC.

This clonotype was seen a handful of times. V gene TRBV5-1 combines with J gene TRBJ2-3, with 8 bases that match TRBD1. J lost 4 bases, V lost 1 base, and 5 bases had no gene match. The germline CDR1 and CDR2 sequences are SGHRS and YFSETQ. The CDR3 consists of 15 residues. CDR3 nucleotide sequence: TGCGCCAGCAGCTTGCAGGACAGGGCTCCAGATACGCAGTATTTT. It yields the protein CASSLQDRAPDTQYF.

The V and J genes are TRBV21-1 and TRBJ1-5; the D call in the table, TRBD1, was not verified against the DNA. TRBV21-1 is assigned pseudogene status. There are 15 residues in the CDR3. For the CDR3, the DNA is TGTGCCAGCAGCTCCGACAGGGCCGGCAATCAGCCCCAGCATTTT. Translation: CASSSDRAGNQPQHF.

The rearrangement joins TRBV11-2 to TRBJ2-1; no clear D. Per the germline V gene, CDR1 is SGHAT and CDR2 is FQNNGV. Trimming shortened V by 5 bases and J by 12 bases, and 14 bases separated the two germline ends. CDR3 length equals 12 residues. The CDR3 region is CASSPPGGLQFF. In DNA form, the CDR3 reads TGTGCCAGCAGCCCCCCCGGCGGCCTGCAGTTCTTC.

This clonotype was seen more than once but under ten times. This chain uses TRBV20-1 with TRBJ2-1; D is unclear. The germline V gene encodes CDR1 DFQATT and CDR2 SNEGSKA (reference sequence). The CDR3 length is 11 residues. V was pared by 5 bases and J by 7 bases, with 9 bases between. The CDR3 region has the DNA TGCAGTGCTGAATCTGGGAATGAGCAGTTCTTC. Translation gives CSAESGNEQFF.

The chain uses TRBV7-2 and TRBJ2-7; 7 nucleotides align to TRBD2. Trimming removed 0 bases from V and 6 bases from J; junction bases left unmatched: 14. CDR1 is SGHTA and CDR2 is FQGNSA in the germline V gene. The CDR3 sequence is 17 residues long. CDR3 in amino acids: CASSLALGGSDRREQYF. The DNA for the CDR3 is TGTGCCAGCAGCTTAGCGCTTGGCGGGAGCGATAGGCGCGAGCAGTACTTC.

In its sample, this clonotype is medium-sized. The V call is TRBV3-1, the J call TRBJ2-5, with 8 bases identical to TRBD1. From germline, CDR1 is LGHDT and CDR2 YNNKEL (reference sequence). This CDR3 is 14 amino acids long. V trimming: 1 base; J trimming: 5 bases; junction bases outside the gene matches: 3. CDR3 residues: CASSQGTGLETQYF. As DNA, the CDR3 is TGTGCCAGCAGCCAAGGGACAGGGCTGGAGACCCAGTACTTC.

The CDR3 loop is CASSSSPQPSEQYF. The CDR3 region has the DNA TGCGCCAGCAGCTCGTCCCCACAACCGAGCGAGCAGTACTTC. The rearrangement uses TRBV5-1 and TRBJ2-7; D not certain. V lost 3 bases to trimming and J lost 6 bases, with 16 bases between them. CDR3 length: 14 residues. From germline, CDR1 is SGHRS and CDR2 YFSETQ.

The chain has TRBV9 and TRBJ2-1; D perhaps matches TRBD1 (6 bases). This CDR3 contains 15 residues. Germline loops: CDR1 SGDLS, CDR2 YYNGEE. V was clipped by 3 bases and J by 5 bases, with 15 bases between them. The chain's CDR3 is CASSAMDSLNNEQFF. In nucleotides, the CDR3 is TGTGCCAGCAGCGCGATGGACAGCCTAAACAATGAGCAGTTCTTC.

This clonotype was picked up many times. This rearrangement joins TRBV14 to TRBJ2-3; a possible D gene is TRBD1 (5 bases). The CDR3 has 14 residues. CDR1 is SGHDN, CDR2 FVKESK, per germline. Trimming stripped 1 base from V and 2 bases from J, with 7 bases between. This CDR3 is CASSQGGFTDTQYF. The CDR3 nucleotides read TGTGCCAGCAGCCAAGGGGGCTTCACAGATACGCAGTATTTT.

This clonotype ranks as medium-sized. This sequence joins TRBV5-1 and TRBJ2-3, with D possibly TRBD2 on 5 matching bases. V was clipped by 0 bases and J by 3 bases, with 11 bases between them. Looked up from germline, CDR1 is SGHRS and CDR2 is YFSETQ. The CDR3 loop spans 15 amino acids. This chain's CDR3 is CASSLDGDKTDTQYF. As DNA, the CDR3 is TGCGCCAGCAGCTTGGACGGGGATAAGACAGATACGCAGTATTTT.

V is TRBV2 and J is TRBJ2-1, with 8 nucleotides matching TRBD1. Per germline, CDR1 SNHLY and CDR2 FYNNEI. The length of the CDR3 is 16 residues. The J segment lost 8 bases and the V segment lost 5 bases, leaving 14 bases of the junction unmatched. The CDR3, as DNA: TGTGCCAGCAGTCGCGGGCGGACAGGGATCAGCCATGAGCAGTTCTTC. Its translation is CASSRGRTGISHEQFF.

This clonotype appeared a single time. A far larger clone is just one base off, so this is likely a read error. The chain combines TRBV7-2 with TRBJ2-5; weak D call: TRBD1 (6 bases). The germline gives CDR1 SGHTA, CDR2 FQGNSA. This CDR3 comprises 15 residues. Trimming shortened V by 8 bases and J by 5 bases, and 21 bases separated the two germline ends. The DNA of the CDR3 is TGTGCCAGCCGCCGCGGACAGTTGATGGTGGAGACCCAGTACTTC. Its protein product is CASRRGQLMVETQYF.

V gene TRBV29-1 combines with J gene TRBJ2-5; 8 nucleotides agree with TRBD2. CDR3 length: 13 residues. The junction had 6 bases not matched to a gene; V was cut back by 4 bases and J by 5 bases. The germline V gene has CDR1 SQVTM and CDR2 ANQGSEA. The CDR3 protein is CSVGAGGFETQYF. Here the CDR3 DNA reads TGCAGCGTTGGGGCGGGGGGTTTTGAGACCCAGTACTTC.

Relative to its sample, this clonotype is medium-sized. The rearrangement links TRBV28 to TRBJ2-7; D remains ambiguous. V was shortened by 8 bases and J by 2 bases, with 16 bases between the two germline ends. The V gene's germline CDR1 is MDHEN and CDR2 SYDVKM. CDR3 length: 14 amino acids. As DNA, the CDR3 is TGTGCCAGCCGACCTTCCAACCCCGCCTACGAGCAGTACTTC. Protein product: CASRPSNPAYEQYF.

This clonotype was detected once. The V and J genes are TRBV21-1 and TRBJ1-2; TRBD1 reflects the table's D call only, with no check against the DNA. TRBV21-1 is described as a pseudogene. The length of the CDR3 is 15 residues. CDR3 coding DNA: TGTGCCAGCAGCAAGGGTTCCGGACAGGGAAATGGCTACACCTTC. As protein: CASSKGSGQGNGYTF.

Ten or more counts support this clonotype. The chain links TRBV28 to TRBJ1-1; D is undetermined. The CDR3 is 13 residues long. Germline CDR1 is MDHEN and CDR2 is SYDVKM. V lost 1 base and J lost 1, with 4 bases in between. The CDR3 DNA reads as TGTGCCAGCAGTTTATACGGGAACACTGAAGCTTTCTTT. Translating it yields CASSLYGNTEAFF.

The chain carries TRBV5-1 and TRBJ2-1; TRBD2 agrees at 10 bases. With 5 bases clipped from V and 7 bases from J, the junction kept 9 bases outside the gene matches. This CDR3 comprises 15 residues. The V gene's germline CDR1 is SGHRS and CDR2 YFSETQ. CDR3 protein: CASRKAGGPRNEQFF. CDR3 sequence (DNA): TGCGCCAGCAGAAAAGCGGGAGGGCCCAGAAATGAGCAGTTCTTC.